This T cell receptor (beta chain) was found in a study of blood T cell repertoires in COVID-19. Study-wide background: COVID-19 samples, acute and convalescent, were from the United States, Italy and Spain. PBMCs, B-cell-depleted T cells, or T cells provided the cDNA or gDNA that made up the material.

The CDR3 contains 15 residues. Germline CDR1 is LGHDT and CDR2 is YNNKEL (reference sequence). V lost 0 bases and J lost 5, with 13 bases in between. How the authors handled the data: Nucleated cell number was recorded as an estimate derived from reference gene primer amplification. The table came from immunoSEQ multiplex PCR; TCRdb's copy has only in-frame clones and leaves some out. For V, J and clone size, that table is used; D and trimming come from the DNA. The sample has more than 12,000 clones, 80% to 90% seen once. Specimen: peripheral blood. The chain carries TRBV3-1 (or the pseudogene TRBV3-2) and TRBJ2-5; possibly TRBD1 for D (5 bases). The receptor comes from a human donor in a cohort sampled during active COVID-19. CDR3 protein: CASSQDEGAWETQYF. The CDR3 DNA follows: TGTGCCAGCAGCCAAGACGAAGGGGCCTGGGAGACCCAGTACTTC.